At least ten counts were recorded for the clone carrying this T cell receptor (beta chain). No antigen is known for it. The CDR3 contains 11 residues. Germline values: CDR1 SGHNT, CDR2 YENEEA. V lost 4 bases and J 7 bases, leaving 8 bases between the germline ends. Patients counted as stable if ophthalmopathy did not develop within 18 months. Amplification of TCR beta CDR3 regions was performed using RNA transcripts as template. The TCR CDR3 first-round RT-PCR relied on the HTBI primer set. A single record per CDR3 protein comes from TCRdb applying MiXCR to the multiplex PCR reads. The table lists a few hundred thousand distinct CDR3 sequences, roughly 46% of them singletons. This entry is derived from a study of T cells in Graves' hyperthyroidism and ophthalmopathy. The study's findings and limits: The majority of expanded thyroid clonotypes above 0.001 also appeared in blood. Ophthalmopathy was predicted by the model a median of roughly 6 months ahead of onset.

Sequenced sample: peripheral blood or thyroid tissue (not recorded which). The rearrangement joins TRBV11-3 to TRBJ2-7; no clear D. The clonotype originates from a woman aged 18-30 years with Graves' hyperthyroidism. The CDR3 DNA reads TGTGCCAGCAGCTCGCATTTAGAGCAGTACTTC. Its protein is CASSSHLEQYF.